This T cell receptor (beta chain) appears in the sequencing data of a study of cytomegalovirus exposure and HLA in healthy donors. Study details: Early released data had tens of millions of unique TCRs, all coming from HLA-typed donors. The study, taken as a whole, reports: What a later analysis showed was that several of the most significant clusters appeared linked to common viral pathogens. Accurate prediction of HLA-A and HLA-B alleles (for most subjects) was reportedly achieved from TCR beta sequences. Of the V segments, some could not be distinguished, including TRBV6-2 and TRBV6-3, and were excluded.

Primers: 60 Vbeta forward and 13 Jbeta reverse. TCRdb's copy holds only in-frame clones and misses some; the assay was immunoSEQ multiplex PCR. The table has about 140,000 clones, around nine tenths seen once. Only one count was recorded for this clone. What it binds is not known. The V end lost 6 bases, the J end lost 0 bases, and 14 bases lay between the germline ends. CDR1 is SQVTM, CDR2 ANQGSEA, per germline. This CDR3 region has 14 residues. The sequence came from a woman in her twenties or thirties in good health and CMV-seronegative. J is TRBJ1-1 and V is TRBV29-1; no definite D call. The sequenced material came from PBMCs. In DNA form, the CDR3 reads TGCAGCGTAGTGGTTAGAACCATGAACACTGAAGCTTTCTTT. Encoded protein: CSVVVRTMNTEAFF.